Listed below are T cell receptor beta chains from one sample, sequenced in a study of cytomegalovirus exposure and HLA in healthy donors. The protocol was immunoSEQ multiplex PCR, while the TCRdb copy is restricted to in-frame clones and leaves out a portion. The sample has roughly 190,000 clones; approximately 80% are singletons. The sample was PBMCs. Every receptor here comes from a woman aged 25-40 years in good health and CMV-seropositive. CDR3s include the opening cysteine and the closing phenylalanine or tryptophan. Each record gives: V gene, CDR3 protein.

V gene: TRBV9; CDR3 protein: CASSVGSGQETQYF
V gene: TRBV7-2; CDR3 protein: CASSLVPGTGGHYEQYF
V gene: TRBV4-2; CDR3 protein: CASSQDGSLNTEAFF
V gene: TRBV2; CDR3 protein: CATKEGLGESGNTIYF
V gene: TRBV7-9; CDR3 protein: CASSLEGGLKNIQYF
V gene: TRBV6-1; CDR3 protein: CASTWTGQAGELFF
V gene: TRBV30; CDR3 protein: CAWSDKLTGGPQPQHF
V gene: TRBV5-4; CDR3 protein: CASSSGTTSTDTQYF
V gene: TRBV7-2; CDR3 protein: CASSKMRGGRINTGELFF
V gene: TRBV7-9; CDR3 protein: CASSPIGQGGTGELFF
V gene: TRBV6-5; CDR3 protein: CASGRGIRGSGELFF
V gene: TRBV5-5; CDR3 protein: CASSFRGGDGYTF
V gene: TRBV6-5; CDR3 protein: CASSYFVQGHYEQYF
V gene: TRBV18; CDR3 protein: CASSPPQGMNTEAFF
V gene: TRBV30; CDR3 protein: CAWSATGVRGYTF
V gene: TRBV13; CDR3 protein: CASSLGLIAGEVDTQYF
V gene: TRBV27; CDR3 protein: CASSWRTSAFYEQYF
V gene: TRBV7-2; CDR3 protein: CASSFGQGAYNEQFF
V gene: TRBV27; CDR3 protein: CASSLGGSGYEQYF
V gene: TRBV6-5; CDR3 protein: CASSYGGSKPKVQYF
V gene: TRBV5-1; CDR3 protein: CASSLWTRETQYF
V gene: TRBV6-5; CDR3 protein: CASSYTGQGNYGYTF
V gene: TRBV5-1; CDR3 protein: CASSLGPETQYF
V gene: TRBV5-1; CDR3 protein: CASSGDYASYNEQFF
V gene: TRBV9; CDR3 protein: CASSVGLAGAHYGNEQFF
V gene: TRBV13; CDR3 protein: CASSPRGGTAYNEQFF
V gene: TRBV4-1; CDR3 protein: CASSQAGTGHYEQYF
V gene: TRBV29-1; CDR3 protein: CSVLGTSGAGELFF
V gene: TRBV2; CDR3 protein: CASSAQIRKTQYF
V gene: TRBV4-1; CDR3 protein: CASSQVTGTSFFQQFF
V gene: TRBV29-1; CDR3 protein: CSGRLAGEGEQFF